Following are 15 T cell receptor beta chains from one sample sequenced in a study of cytomegalovirus exposure and HLA in healthy donors. This PCR relied on a set of 60 Vbeta primers and 13 Jbeta primers. Assay used: immunoSEQ multiplex PCR; TCRdb lists only in-frame clones, some missing. The table shows about 140,000 clones, with over 75% occurring only once. The sample comprised PBMCs. These receptors were obtained from a man aged 25-45 years in good health and CMV-seronegative.

V is TRBV6-6 and J is TRBJ2-5; TRBD2 might be the D (7 bases). CDR3 length: 14 amino acids. Trimming removed 5 bases from V and 5 bases from J, with 15 bases in between. Germline lookup yields CDR1 MNHNY and CDR2 SVGAGI (reference sequence). CDR3 nucleotide sequence: TGTGCCAGCAGTCTCCGCGGGGGCCGGGAGACCCAGTACTTC. Its translation is CASSLRGGRETQYF.

Concerning this clone itself: One junction end disagrees with the germline gene, perhaps due to a read error. V and J are TRBV30 and TRBJ1-2, with TRBD1 as a possible D gene (6 bases). Germline CDR1 GTSNPN, CDR2 SVGIG (reference sequence). The CDR3 has 14 residues. This CDR3 reads CAWSSLGTKYGYPF. CDR3 nucleotides: TGTGCCTGGAGTAGTTTAGGGACAAAGTATGGCTACCCCTTC.

V is TRBV5-1 and J is TRBJ1-1; the match to TRBD1 covers 7 bases. The CDR3 length is 14 residues. V shed 5 bases, J shed 1 base, and the junction held 5 bases outside the gene matches. The germline V gene encodes CDR1 SGHRS and CDR2 YFSETQ. The CDR3 spells CASRPRQGNTEAFF. The CDR3, as DNA: TGCGCCAGCAGACCCAGACAGGGGAACACTGAAGCTTTCTTT. Variable domain in full (rest from reference TRBV5-1 and TRBJ1-1): KAGVTQTPRYLIKTRGQQVTLSCSPISGHRSVSWYQQTPGQGLQFLFEYFSETQRNKGNFPGRFSGRQFSNSRSEMNVSTLELGDSALYLCASRPRQGNTEAFFGQGTRLTVV.

The chain couples TRBV5-4 to TRBJ1-2; 7 nucleotides line up with TRBD1. The CDR3 has 16 residues. The germline CDR1 and CDR2 sequences are SGHNT and YYREEE (reference sequence). Trimming took 4 bases from V and 4 from J; bases not matched to a gene: 13. This CDR3 reads CASSPGIQGTRYGYTF. The CDR3 DNA follows: TGTGCCAGCAGCCCGGGTATACAGGGGACGCGCTATGGCTACACCTTC. Full variable domain (remainder filled in from reference TRBV5-4 and TRBJ1-2): ETGVTQSPTHLIKTRGQQVTLRCSSQSGHNTVSWYQQALGQGPQFIFQYYREEENGRGNFPPRFSGLQFPNYSSELNVNALELDDSALYLCASSPGIQGTRYGYTFGSGTRLTVV.

This chain joins TRBV27 and TRBJ2-2; 14 bases are shared with TRBD2. The CDR3 covers 17 residues. The V gene's germline CDR1 is MNHEY and CDR2 SMNVEV (reference sequence). The V and J ends lost 6 bases and 1 base, in that order; junction bases with no gene match: 4. CDR3: CASRGLAGVGNTGELFF. As DNA, the CDR3 is TGTGCCAGCAGGGGACTAGCGGGAGTAGGGAACACCGGGGAGCTGTTTTTT.

Of note for this clone: The junction and the germline gene differ at one end; a read error may be behind it. This chain links TRBV6-1 with TRBJ1-2, with 9 bases identical to TRBD1. The CDR3 consists of 15 residues. Germline assignment: CDR1 MNHNS and CDR2 SASEGT. CDR3 amino acids: CANSEADRGSYGYTF. In nucleotides, the CDR3 is TGTGCCAACAGTGAAGCAGACAGGGGGTCCTATGGCTACACCTTC.

V is TRBV4-2 and J is TRBJ1-4; no definite D call. The germline gives CDR1 LGHNA, CDR2 YNFKEQ. Deletions cut 0 bases from V and 0 bases from J, with 11 bases between. This CDR3 region has 17 residues. CDR3 DNA: TGTGCCAGCAGCCAAGATCAGGCAGCCTCAACTAATGAAAAACTGTTTTTT. It yields the protein CASSQDQAASTNEKLFF.

The V and J genes are TRBV7-9 and TRBJ1-2, with TRBD1 identical over 9 bases. CDR1 is SEHNR, CDR2 FQNEAQ, per germline (reference sequence). The CDR3 sequence is 16 residues long. Trimming at V came to 2 bases and at J to 4 bases, leaving 8 bases not matched to a gene. Here the CDR3 reads CASSLPGQGSGYGYTF. The CDR3 nucleotides read TGTGCCAGCAGCTTACCAGGACAGGGGTCTGGCTATGGCTACACCTTC.

The CDR3: CASSETFRDSTYEQYF. As DNA, the CDR3 is TGTGCCAGTAGTGAAACATTCCGGGACAGCACCTACGAGCAGTACTTC. The V gene is TRBV19, the J gene TRBJ2-7; TRBD1 matches at 7 bases. The CDR3 runs 16 residues. CDR1 and CDR2 (germline): LNHDA, SQIVND (reference sequence). V was clipped by 5 bases and J by 2 bases; unmatched bases: 12.

The J gene is TRBJ1-6, the V gene TRBV15; a weak D match, TRBD1 (5 bases). V lost 5 bases and J 12 bases, leaving 20 bases between the germline ends. The CDR3 has 15 residues. In germline, CDR1 is LNHNV, CDR2 YYDKDF (reference sequence). CDR3 nucleotide sequence: TGTGCCACCAGCGACCCCGGGCCCCGAAGGGGACCCCTCCACTTT. This sequence encodes CATSDPGPRRGPLHF. Using reference TRBV15 and TRBJ1-6 for the parts outside the CDR3, the full variable domain is DAMVIQNPRYQVTQFGKPVTLSCSQTLNHNVMYWYQQKSSQAPKLLFHYYDKDFNNEADTPDNFQSRRPNTSFCFLDIRSPGLGDTAMYLCATSDPGPRRGPLHFGNGTRLTVT.

This clone occurred a few times. The chain combines TRBV6-5 with TRBJ1-4, with 9 nucleotides matching TRBD1. Germline-derived CDR1 and CDR2 are MNHEY and SVGAGI. With 6 bases clipped from V and 6 bases from J, the junction kept 8 bases outside the gene matches. The CDR3 extends over 15 amino acids. The chain's CDR3 is CASRAFGTGYEKLFF. CDR3 DNA: TGTGCCAGCAGGGCCTTCGGGACAGGGTATGAAAAACTGTTTTTT.

CDR3 nucleotide sequence: TGTGCCAGCAGTCAACAGGGACTATCCTACGAGCAGTACTTC. It codes for CASSQQGLSYEQYF. The gene calls are TRBV6-5 and TRBJ2-7, with D tentatively TRBD2 (7 bases). CDR1 MNHEY and CDR2 SVGAGI come from the germline V gene. Trimming left V 5 bases short and J 1 base short, with 12 bases between. The CDR3 covers 14 residues.

The sample holds a few counts of this clone. The chain uses TRBV4-1 and TRBJ1-4; unclear D gene. V was shortened by 0 bases and J by 10 bases, with 21 bases between the two germline ends. Germline CDR1 MGHRA, CDR2 YSYEKL. CDR3 length: 17 amino acids. The CDR3 nucleotides are TGCGCCAGCAGCCAAGATCTAGCCGGGGATGGTGGAGGAAAACTGTTTTTT. Encoded protein: CASSQDLAGDGGGKLFF.

The chain links TRBV28 to TRBJ1-5; D gene unclear. The CDR3 runs to 12 residues. Deletions cut 3 bases from V and 5 bases from J, with 5 bases between. Germline V gives CDR1 MDHEN, CDR2 SYDVKM. CDR3 DNA: TGTGCCAGCAGTTTGTCAGATCAGCCCCAGCATTTT. This translates into CASSLSDQPQHF.

This clone was recorded a few times. The gene calls are TRBV13 and TRBJ1-2, with D hard to call. V gave up 1 base and J gave up 8 bases, with 11 bases separating them. The CDR3 spans 13 residues. CDR1 is PRHDT, CDR2 FYEKMQ, per germline (reference sequence). CDR3 protein: CASSLAAARGYTF. CDR3 nucleotides: TGTGCCAGCAGCTTAGCGGCGGCGCGCGGCTACACCTTC.